The 30 T cell receptor beta chains below were found in one sample sequenced in a study of T-cell memory formation after mild COVID-19. TCRdb reanalysed the 5' RACE reads using MiXCR and keeps one entry per CDR3 protein. Seen here are about 190,000 distinct CDR3 sequences, over 9.5% observed once, and the top ten hold just over 3%. The sequenced sample was PBMCs or a T cell subset sorted from them (not recorded which). The receptor set was obtained from a man younger than 35 who had mild COVID-19 (a few samples of this study predate the infection). Cell type and time point are not known.

This clonotype was recorded a few times. The chain has TRBV3-1 and TRBJ2-5; TRBD1 is a possible D gene (5 bases). The V gene's germline CDR1 is LGHDT and CDR2 YNNKEL (reference sequence). V lost 1 base and J lost 5, with 11 bases in between. There are 14 residues in the CDR3. The CDR3: CASSQGPGRETQYF. DNA for the CDR3: TGTGCCAGCAGCCAAGGTCCAGGGCGGGAGACCCAGTACTTC.

The genes are TRBV4-3 and TRBJ1-3; no clear D. Germline V gene data show CDR1 as LGHNA and CDR2 as YSLEER. Trimming shortened V by 1 base and J by 0 bases, and 19 bases separated the two germline ends. The CDR3 is made up of 19 amino acids. CDR3 DNA sequence: TGCGCCAGCAGCCAAGTCTACCCCTGGACCGAGAGCTCTGGAAACACCATATATTTT. This gives the protein CASSQVYPWTESSGNTIYF.

The chain links TRBV7-9 to TRBJ1-2; no definite D call. With 4 bases removed from V and 8 bases from J, the gap between germline ends came to 14 bases. CDR1 SEHNR and CDR2 FQNEAQ come from the germline V gene (reference sequence). The CDR3 consists of 13 residues. The CDR3 here is CASSWEGIDGYTF. The CDR3 coding sequence is TGTGCCAGCAGCTGGGAGGGAATCGACGGCTACACCTTC.

This clonotype has just a few counts. The chain links TRBV18 to TRBJ2-1; D gene uncertain. CDR1 is KGHSH, CDR2 LQKENI, per germline. The CDR3 has 13 amino acids. V lost 3 bases, J lost 5 bases, and 8 bases lay in between. The CDR3 reads CASSPIGDNEQFF. DNA for the CDR3: TGTGCCAGCTCACCTATCGGAGACAATGAGCAGTTCTTC.

The chain joins TRBV9 to TRBJ2-3; D might be TRBD2 (7 bases). Trimming shortened V by 2 bases and J by 5 bases, and 12 bases separated the two germline ends. The CDR3 totals 14 residues. CDR1 and CDR2 (germline): SGDLS, YYNGEE. The DNA for the CDR3 is TGTGCCAGCAGCGTGGGGGGGGCCAAAGATACGCAGTATTTT. This gives the protein CASSVGGAKDTQYF.

This chain joins TRBV3-1 and TRBJ2-7; D gene ambiguous. Germline CDR1 is LGHDT and CDR2 is YNNKEL (reference sequence). The germline V and J ends were trimmed by 4 bases and 7 bases, with 17 bases remaining between them. The CDR3 consists of 14 residues. The CDR3 is CASSRNDDAGEQYF. For the CDR3, the DNA is TGTGCCAGCAGCCGAAACGACGACGCCGGGGAGCAGTACTTC.

This clonotype has a handful of counts. CDR3 DNA: TGTGCCATCAGTGAAGGGGAAGGGACAGGGCGCGGAGTTGGCTACACCTTC. This gives the protein CAISEGEGTGRGVGYTF. This sequence joins TRBV10-3 and TRBJ1-2, with TRBD1 matching over 9 bases. J gave up 7 bases and V 3 bases, and 15 bases lay outside the gene matches. The germline V gene encodes CDR1 ENHRY and CDR2 SYGVKD. This CDR3 spans 17 amino acids.

The rearrangement joins TRBV27 to TRBJ1-5; no reliable D call. V lost 2 bases, J lost 7 bases, and 15 bases lay in between. The CDR3 extends over 15 amino acids. Germline V lookup: CDR1 MNHEY, CDR2 SMNVEV (reference sequence). The CDR3: CASSLRVEGGQPQHF. Here the CDR3 DNA reads TGTGCCAGCAGTTTACGTGTGGAGGGCGGGCAGCCCCAGCATTTT.

In its sample, this clonotype was seen a few times. The CDR3 sequence is CASSRRTGPQPLHF. Written as DNA, the CDR3 is TGTGCCAGCAGTCGGAGGACAGGGCCCCAACCCCTCCACTTT. The rearrangement uses TRBV12-3 or TRBV12-4 and TRBJ1-6; TRBD1 matches 8 bases. This CDR3 region has 14 residues. Losses at the gene ends were 5 bases for V and 12 bases for J; bases not matched to a gene: 9.

The chain is built from TRBV10-3 and TRBJ1-3; D not certain. The germline V gene has CDR1 ENHRY and CDR2 SYGVKD. The V gene lost 5 bases and the J gene lost 0 bases, with 11 bases spanning the gap. This CDR3 spans 15 amino acids. The CDR3 loop is CAISSFMSSGNTIYF. The CDR3 nucleotides read TGTGCCATCAGTTCATTTATGAGCTCTGGAAACACCATATATTTT.

This clonotype has more than one count but fewer than ten. The rearrangement uses TRBV5-1 and TRBJ1-2; D may be TRBD1 (5 bases). V was trimmed by 4 bases and J by 3 bases, leaving 16 bases between them. Per the germline V gene, CDR1 is SGHRS and CDR2 is YFSETQ. This CDR3 has 15 residues. The CDR3 DNA reads as TGCGCCAGCAGCCCAAGGGGCAAGGGCGACTATGGCTACACCTTC. Translation: CASSPRGKGDYGYTF.

This clonotype has only a few counts. This chain uses TRBV11-3 with TRBJ2-2; D is unclear. The V gene's germline CDR1 is SGHNT and CDR2 YENEEA. The CDR3 covers 16 residues. Trimming took off 1 base at V and 2 bases at J, with 11 bases between the two ends. The CDR3 reads CASSLAVGGNTGELFF. DNA for the CDR3: TGTGCCAGCAGCTTAGCGGTGGGCGGTAACACCGGGGAGCTGTTTTTT.

This clonotype has a handful of counts. The rearrangement uses TRBV12-3 or TRBV12-4 and TRBJ2-5; 10 bases are a match to TRBD1. The J segment lost 5 bases and the V segment lost 7 bases, leaving 7 bases of the junction unmatched. The CDR3 contains 14 residues. Written as DNA, the CDR3 is TGTGCCAGCACTCTGACAGGGGGCAGGGAGACCCAGTACTTC. Translation: CASTLTGGRETQYF.

This chain uses TRBV7-9 with TRBJ2-5; D is unclear. The CDR3 is made up of 15 amino acids. Trimming stripped 2 bases from V and 4 bases from J, with 14 bases between. The germline V gene has CDR1 SEHNR and CDR2 FQNEAQ (reference sequence). The CDR3 DNA sequence: TGTGCCAGCAGCTTAATGGGTGGCTTAGGAGAGACCCAGTACTTC. Translation gives CASSLMGGLGETQYF.

This clonotype was observed a handful of times. The chain combines TRBV29-1 with TRBJ1-4; 7 nucleotides align to TRBD1. The CDR3 extends over 14 amino acids. V was pared by 6 bases and J by 8 bases, with 12 bases of the junction left unmatched. Germline V CDR1 and CDR2: SQVTM, ANQGSEA. This chain's CDR3 is CSVVTGPVGEKLFF. The DNA for the CDR3 is TGCAGCGTCGTGACAGGGCCAGTGGGGGAAAAACTGTTTTTT. Looking up the rest from reference TRBV29-1 and TRBJ1-4 gives the full variable domain: SAVISQKPSRDICQRGTSLTIQCQVDSQVTMMFWYRQQPGQSLTLIATANQGSEATYESGFVIDKFPISRPNLTFSTLTVSNMSPEDSSIYLCSVVTGPVGEKLFFGSGTQLSVL.

The chain's CDR3 is CASSFTQGEGYTF. The CDR3 DNA follows: TGTGCCAGCAGCTTTACACAGGGGGAAGGCTACACCTTC. The chain recombines TRBV7-2 with TRBJ1-2, with 8 bases lining up with TRBD1. CDR1 and CDR2 (germline): SGHTA, FQGNSA. The CDR3 spans 13 residues. Trimming at V came to 3 bases and at J to 8 bases, leaving 5 bases not matched to a gene.

The genes are TRBV19 and TRBJ2-2; possible D gene TRBD1, 5 bases. There are 15 residues in the CDR3. V shed 6 bases and J shed 0 bases, with 11 bases lying between them. Germline CDR1 and CDR2: LNHDA and SQIVND (reference sequence). This chain's CDR3 is CASRRTPANTGELFF. CDR3 DNA sequence: TGTGCCAGTAGGCGGACACCTGCGAACACCGGGGAGCTGTTTTTT.

The rearrangement uses TRBV7-2 and TRBJ1-5, with D possibly matching TRBD1 (6 bases). The V gene lost 4 bases and the J gene lost 6 bases, with 16 bases spanning the gap. The CDR3 extends over 15 amino acids. Looked up from germline, CDR1 is SGHTA and CDR2 is FQGNSA. Written as DNA, the CDR3 is TGTGCCAGCAGCTCTCAATATCAGGGGACTCAGCCCCAGCATTTT. Translated: CASSSQYQGTQPQHF.

Many counts were recorded for this clonotype. The J gene is TRBJ2-7, the V gene TRBV7-2; 9 bases match TRBD1. CDR1 is SGHTA, CDR2 FQGNSA, per germline. After removal of 5 bases from V and 2 bases from J, the junction contained 1 base not matched to a gene. This CDR3 region has 13 residues. Written as DNA, the CDR3 is TGTGCCAGCAGCAGGGACAGGGCCTACGAGCAGTACTTC. Translated, it gives CASSRDRAYEQYF.

The chain combines TRBV18 with TRBJ2-5; 9 nucleotides match TRBD2. The germline V gene has CDR1 KGHSH and CDR2 LQKENI. The V and J ends lost 6 bases and 5 bases, in that order; junction bases with no gene match: 13. This CDR3 comprises 16 residues. CDR3 sequence (DNA): TGTGCCAGCTCTCCTCGACTAGCGGTGATGTGGGAGACCCAGTACTTC. Translated, it gives CASSPRLAVMWETQYF.

The chain uses TRBV9 and TRBJ1-1; 9 nucleotides match TRBD1. The CDR3 runs 15 residues. V gave up 0 bases and J gave up 5 bases; unmatched junction bases: 5. Looked up from germline, CDR1 is SGDLS and CDR2 is YYNGEE. The CDR3 is CASSVGGQGFTEAFF. The CDR3 nucleotides read TGTGCCAGCAGCGTAGGGGGACAGGGTTTTACTGAAGCTTTCTTT.

This clonotype was picked up a small number of times. This sequence joins TRBV12-3 or TRBV12-4 and TRBJ1-2; no clear D gene. This CDR3 contains 15 residues. Trimming stripped 5 bases from V and 0 bases from J, with 13 bases between. CDR3 loop: CASSTDGTTNYGYTF. For the CDR3, the DNA is TGTGCCAGCAGTACCGACGGCACCACTAACTATGGCTACACCTTC.

This clonotype was found a few times. The J gene is TRBJ2-3, the V gene TRBV10-3, with D perhaps matching TRBD1 or TRBD2 (5 bases each). The CDR3 loop spans 13 amino acids. Germline CDR1 ENHRY, CDR2 SYGVKD. The CDR3 coding sequence is TGTTCCCACCGAGGGGAGAACACAGATACGCAGTATTTT. It specifies CSHRGENTDTQYF.

This clonotype was seen at least ten times. The chain links TRBV20-1 to TRBJ1-2, with 7 bases that match TRBD1. Germline CDR1 and CDR2: DFQATT and SNEGSKA (reference sequence). CDR3 size: 13 residues. V lost 4 bases and J lost 8; bases outside the gene matches: 10. The CDR3 bases are TGCAGTGCTACACAACAGGGGCTAGGCGGCTACACCTTC. It encodes CSATQQGLGGYTF.

V and J are TRBV7-9 and TRBJ1-1; tentatively, D is TRBD1 (5 bases). The CDR3 has 14 amino acids. The V gene's germline CDR1 is SEHNR and CDR2 FQNEAQ (reference sequence). V dropped 7 bases and J dropped 4 bases, with 16 bases sitting between them. CDR3 amino acids: CASIWGDVGTEAFF. The DNA of the CDR3 is TGTGCCAGCATCTGGGGGGATGTAGGCACTGAAGCTTTCTTT.

This clonotype was observed a few times. Here the CDR3 DNA reads TGTGCCAGCAGCTTGACAGGGTACGCTGAAGCTTTCTTT. As protein: CASSLTGYAEAFF. V is TRBV5-5 and J is TRBJ1-1; maybe TRBD1 (6 bases). V was pared by 1 base and J by 6 bases, with 10 bases between. CDR3 length equals 13 residues. From germline, CDR1 is SGHKS and CDR2 YYEKEE (reference sequence). Based on the CDR3 plus reference TRBV5-5 and TRBJ1-1, the full variable domain is DAGVTQSPTHLIKTRGQQVTLRCSPISGHKSVSWYQQVLGQGPQFIFQYYEKEERGRGNFPDRFSARQFPNYSSELNVNALLLGDSALYLCASSLTGYAEAFFGQGTRLTVV.

This clonotype showed up just a few times. V is TRBV7-3 and J is TRBJ1-2, with a tentative D call TRBD1 (5 bases). The CDR3 length is 15 residues. V shed 3 bases and J shed 4 bases, with 15 bases lying between them. Per germline, CDR1 SGHTA and CDR2 FQGTGA. The CDR3 is CASSFQPGQGYGYTF. CDR3 bases: TGTGCCAGCAGCTTCCAACCGGGCCAGGGCTATGGCTACACCTTC. The whole variable domain, filled in from reference TRBV7-3 and TRBJ1-2, reads GAGVSQTPSNKVTEKGKYVELRCDPISGHTALYWYRQSLGQGPEFLIYFQGTGAADDSGLPNDRFFAVRPEGSVSTLKIQRTERGDSAVYLCASSFQPGQGYGYTFGSGTRLTVV.

The gene calls are TRBV6-4 and TRBJ2-3; 9 nucleotides match TRBD2. Looked up from germline, CDR1 is MRHNA and CDR2 is SNTAGT. There are 16 residues in the CDR3. V lost 6 bases and J lost 1; bases outside the gene matches: 8. CDR3 in amino acids: CASSPWASGGTDTQYF. The CDR3 DNA sequence: TGTGCCAGCAGCCCCTGGGCTAGCGGGGGCACAGATACGCAGTATTTT.

In DNA, the CDR3 is TGTGCCAGCAGTTTATCGGGGACCCTGGGCCGTTACGAGCAGTACGTC. Its translation: CASSLSGTLGRYEQYV. The V and J genes are TRBV28 and TRBJ2-7; tentatively, D is TRBD1 or TRBD2 (5 bases each). V lost 1 base to trimming and J lost 4 bases, with 17 bases between them. This CDR3 is 16 amino acids long. Germline-derived CDR1 and CDR2 are MDHEN and SYDVKM.

This clonotype has more than one count but fewer than ten. The chain uses TRBV10-3 and TRBJ2-1; tentatively, D is TRBD1 or TRBD2 (6 bases each). The V and J ends lost 5 bases and 6 bases respectively, with 11 bases between them. Germline V gene sequence: CDR1 ENHRY, CDR2 SYGVKD. The CDR3 is 13 amino acids. In DNA, the CDR3 is TGTGCCATCAGTTACAGGGAGGTCAATGAGCAGTTCTTC. This codes for CAISYREVNEQFF.